This entry describes one TCR beta chain. Its antigen is not known. The data derive from a study of T-cell reconstitution after alpha-beta-depleted transplantation in children. Study results and limitations: As was reported, about two months after transplant, alpha-beta T cells came from several hundred expanded graft clones. T-cell numbers and diversity one year post-transplant derived largely from freshly generated T cells.

Researchers prepared the TCRbeta library using unique molecular identifiers, the study reports. TCRdb processed the PCR reads anew with MiXCR; each CDR3 protein has one entry. The table has 530,000 or so distinct CDR3 sequences, 25% to 30% seen once. The specimen was PBMCs, collected before TCRalphabeta/CD19-depleted stem cell transplant. This receptor was identified in a boy younger than two with Wiskott-Aldrich syndrome, due to receive a stem cell transplant.

CDR3 sequence: CASSLPDTYGYTF. The CDR3 DNA is TGCGCCAGCAGCTTACCTGACACCTATGGCTACACCTTC. The chain uses TRBV5-1 and TRBJ1-2; D is uncertain. The length of the CDR3 is 13 residues. The V end was cut by 2 bases, the J end by 4 bases, with 9 bases between. Germline-derived CDR1 and CDR2 are SGHRS and YFSETQ.